This TCR beta chain was sequenced in a study of graft-versus-host responses after intestinal transplantation. Whole-study context: Multivisceral, liver-intestinal, or isolated intestinal transplants were given to recipients. Anti-thymocyte globulin served as induction for all recipients, who then took tacrolimus and steroids for three to four years.

This CDR3 spans 22 amino acids. Germline V CDR1 and CDR2: SGHRS, YFSETQ. V dropped 3 bases and J dropped 1 base, with 34 bases sitting between them. General observations from the study: The authors found GvH clones in recipient marrow, some appearing first in ileum or blood.

In regard to this clone: The antigen remains undetermined.

Assay: immunoSEQ multiplex PCR; the TCRdb copy retains only in-frame clones and omits some. The data contain around 90,000 clones, 80% to 95% of them seen just once; the ten biggest clones take up 0.3%. The chain links TRBV5-1 to TRBJ2-5; perhaps TRBD2 as D (5 bases). The material sequenced was unstimulated CD4+ T cells sorted from spleen or lymph node cells, taken before intestinal transplant. The TCR originated in a human donor who received an intestinal transplant. The CDR3 sequence is CASSWGDFEAPPVRRIQETQYF. The CDR3, as DNA: TGCGCCAGCAGCTGGGGAGACTTTGAGGCCCCCCCAGTCAGACGGATCCAAGAGACCCAGTACTTC.